This record concerns one T cell receptor beta chain sequence. No antigen is known for it. The data were obtained in a study of cytomegalovirus exposure and HLA in healthy donors. General study findings and limits: Earlier analysis looked at TCR beta V segments, and most were productive about 90% or about 30% of the time.

This PCR relied on a set of 60 Vbeta primers and 13 Jbeta primers. Sequenced by immunoSEQ multiplex PCR; TCRdb stores in-frame clones only, minus some. The table lists under 200,000 clones, 75% to 90% of them singletons. The sequenced sample consisted of PBMCs. This clonotype was obtained from a man aged 30 to 39 in good health and CMV-seronegative.

CDR3 in DNA: TGTGCCAGCAGTGAAGCGCGTGGAGTTGGCACTGAAGCTTTCTTT. It is translated as CASSEARGVGTEAFF. The genes are TRBV6-1 and TRBJ1-1, with no clear D. The CDR3 has 15 residues. CDR1 MNHNS and CDR2 SASEGT come from the germline V gene. With 0 bases removed from V and 4 bases from J, the gap between germline ends came to 12 bases.